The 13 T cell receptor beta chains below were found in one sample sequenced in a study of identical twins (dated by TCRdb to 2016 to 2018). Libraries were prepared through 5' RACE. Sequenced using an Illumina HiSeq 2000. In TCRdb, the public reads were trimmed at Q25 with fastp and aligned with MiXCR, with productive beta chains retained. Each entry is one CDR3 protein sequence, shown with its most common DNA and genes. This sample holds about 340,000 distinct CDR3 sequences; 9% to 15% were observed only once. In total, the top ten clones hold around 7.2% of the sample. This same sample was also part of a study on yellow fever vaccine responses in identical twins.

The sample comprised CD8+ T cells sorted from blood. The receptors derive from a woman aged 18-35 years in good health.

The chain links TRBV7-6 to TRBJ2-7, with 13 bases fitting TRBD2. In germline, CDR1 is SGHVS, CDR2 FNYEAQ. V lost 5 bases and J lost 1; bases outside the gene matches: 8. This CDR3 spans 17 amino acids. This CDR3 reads CASSPTSGRAMSYEQYF. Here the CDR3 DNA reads TGTGCCAGCAGCCCCACTAGCGGGAGGGCCATGTCCTACGAGCAGTACTTC.

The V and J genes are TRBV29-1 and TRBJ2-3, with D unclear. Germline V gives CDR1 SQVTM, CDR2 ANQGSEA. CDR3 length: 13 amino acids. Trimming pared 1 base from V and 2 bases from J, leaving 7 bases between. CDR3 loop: CSVEGGHTDTQYF. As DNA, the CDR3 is TGCAGCGTTGAAGGCGGCCACACAGATACGCAGTATTTT.

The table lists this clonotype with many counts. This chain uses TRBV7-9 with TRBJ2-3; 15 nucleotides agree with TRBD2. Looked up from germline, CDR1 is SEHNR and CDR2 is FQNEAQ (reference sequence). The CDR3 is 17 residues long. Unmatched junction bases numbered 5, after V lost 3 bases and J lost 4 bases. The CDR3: CASSFGTSGGWADTQYF. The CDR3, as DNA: TGTGCCAGCAGCTTCGGGACTAGCGGGGGGTGGGCAGATACGCAGTATTTT.

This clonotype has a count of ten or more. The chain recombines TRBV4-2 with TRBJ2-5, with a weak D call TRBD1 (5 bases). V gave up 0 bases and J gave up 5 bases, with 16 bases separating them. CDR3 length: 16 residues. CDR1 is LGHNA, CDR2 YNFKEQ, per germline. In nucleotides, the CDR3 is TGTGCCAGCAGCCAAGAGGCAGGGCCGGCGGAGGAGACCCAGTACTTC. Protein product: CASSQEAGPAEETQYF.

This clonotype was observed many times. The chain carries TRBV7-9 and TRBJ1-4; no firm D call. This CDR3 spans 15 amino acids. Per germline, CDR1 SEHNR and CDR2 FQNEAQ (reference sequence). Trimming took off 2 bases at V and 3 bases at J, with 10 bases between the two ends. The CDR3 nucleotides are TGTGCCAGCAGCTTAAGCGGGCAGGCTAATGAAAAACTGTTTTTT. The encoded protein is CASSLSGQANEKLFF.

In nucleotides, the CDR3 is TGTGCCACCCGAGACAGCAGCTCCTACGAGCAGTACGTC. Protein sequence: CATRDSSSYEQYV. The genes are TRBV15 and TRBJ2-7, with a possible D match to TRBD1 (5 bases). The CDR3 is 13 residues long. V was shortened by 8 bases and J by 0 bases, with 11 bases between the two germline ends. Germline values: CDR1 LNHNV, CDR2 YYDKDF (reference sequence).

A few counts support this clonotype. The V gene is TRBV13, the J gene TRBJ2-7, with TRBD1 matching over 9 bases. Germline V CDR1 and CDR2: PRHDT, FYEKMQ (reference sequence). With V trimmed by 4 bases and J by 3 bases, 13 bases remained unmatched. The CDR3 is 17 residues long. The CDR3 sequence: CASSWGTTGTGNYEQYF. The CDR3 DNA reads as TGTGCCAGCAGCTGGGGTACCACCGGGACAGGGAACTACGAGCAGTACTTC. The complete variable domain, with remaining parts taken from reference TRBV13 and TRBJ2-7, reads AAGVIQSPRHLIKEKRETATLKCYPIPRHDTVYWYQQGPGQDPQFLISFYEKMQSDKGSIPDRFSAQQFSDYHSELNMSSLELGDSALYFCASSWGTTGTGNYEQYFGPGTRLTVT.

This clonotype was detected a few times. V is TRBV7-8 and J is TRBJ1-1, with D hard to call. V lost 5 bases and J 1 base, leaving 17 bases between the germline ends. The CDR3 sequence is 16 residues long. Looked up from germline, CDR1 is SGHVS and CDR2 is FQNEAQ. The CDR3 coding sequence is TGTGCCAGCAGCCCCATTGGGTCTAAGGAGAACACTGAAGCTTTCTTT. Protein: CASSPIGSKENTEAFF.

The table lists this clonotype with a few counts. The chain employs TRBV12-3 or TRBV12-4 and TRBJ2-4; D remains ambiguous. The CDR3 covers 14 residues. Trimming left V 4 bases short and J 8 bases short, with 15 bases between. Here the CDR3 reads CASSSGLEVDIQYF. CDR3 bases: TGTGCCAGCAGTTCCGGGCTTGAGGTTGACATTCAGTACTTC.

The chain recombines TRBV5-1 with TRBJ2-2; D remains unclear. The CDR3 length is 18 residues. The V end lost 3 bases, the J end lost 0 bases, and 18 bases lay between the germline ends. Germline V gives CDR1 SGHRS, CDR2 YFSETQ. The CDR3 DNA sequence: TGCGCCAGCAGCTCCCCCCGTCATTCCTTCGCGAACACCGGGGAGCTGTTTTTT. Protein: CASSSPRHSFANTGELFF.

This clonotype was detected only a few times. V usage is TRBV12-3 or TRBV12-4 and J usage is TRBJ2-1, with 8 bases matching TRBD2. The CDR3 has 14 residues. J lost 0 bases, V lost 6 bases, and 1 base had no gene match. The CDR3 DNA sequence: TGTGCCAGCAGCGGGGGGGACTCCTACAATGAGCAGTTCTTC. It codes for CASSGGDSYNEQFF.

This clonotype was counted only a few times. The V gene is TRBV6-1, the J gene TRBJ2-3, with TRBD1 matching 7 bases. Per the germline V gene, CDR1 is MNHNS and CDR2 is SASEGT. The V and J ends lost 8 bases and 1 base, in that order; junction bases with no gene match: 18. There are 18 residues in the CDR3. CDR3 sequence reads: CASLPYPGQIFGTDTQYF. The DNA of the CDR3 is TGTGCCAGCCTACCCTACCCGGGACAGATCTTTGGCACAGATACGCAGTATTTT.

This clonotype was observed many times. In DNA, the CDR3 is TGTGCCAGCAGCCAAGATTCGGGGGGGGGTCCAGATACGCAGTATTTT. Its protein is CASSQDSGGGPDTQYF. This sequence joins TRBV4-2 and TRBJ2-3, with 8 bases matching TRBD2. Losses at the gene ends were 0 bases for V and 4 bases for J; bases not matched to a gene: 6. This CDR3 has 16 residues. Germline V CDR1 and CDR2: LGHNA, YNFKEQ.